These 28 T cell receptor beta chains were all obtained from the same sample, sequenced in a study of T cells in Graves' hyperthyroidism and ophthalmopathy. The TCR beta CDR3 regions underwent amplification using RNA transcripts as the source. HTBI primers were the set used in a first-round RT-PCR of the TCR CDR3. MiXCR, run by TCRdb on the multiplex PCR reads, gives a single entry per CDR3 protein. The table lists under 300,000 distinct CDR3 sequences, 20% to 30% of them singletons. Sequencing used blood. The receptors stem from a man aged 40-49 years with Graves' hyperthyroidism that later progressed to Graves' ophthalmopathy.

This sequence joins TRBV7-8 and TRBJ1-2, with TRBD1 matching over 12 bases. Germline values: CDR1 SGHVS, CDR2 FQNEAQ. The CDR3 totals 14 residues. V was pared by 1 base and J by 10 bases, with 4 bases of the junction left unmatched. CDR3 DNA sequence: TGTGCCAGCAGCTTAGATGGGACAGGGGGCGACTACACCTTC. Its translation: CASSLDGTGGDYTF.

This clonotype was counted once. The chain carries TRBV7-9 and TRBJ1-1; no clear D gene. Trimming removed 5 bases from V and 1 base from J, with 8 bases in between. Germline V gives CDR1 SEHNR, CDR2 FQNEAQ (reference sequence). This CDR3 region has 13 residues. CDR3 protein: CASSITKNTEAFF. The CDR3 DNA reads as TGTGCCAGCAGCATCACGAAGAACACTGAAGCTTTCTTT. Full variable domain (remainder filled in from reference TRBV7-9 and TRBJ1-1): DTGVSQNPRHKITKRGQNVTFRCDPISEHNRLYWYRQTLGQGPEFLTYFQNEAQLEKSRLLSDRFSAERPKGSFSTLEIQRTEQGDSAMYLCASSITKNTEAFFGQGTRLTVV.

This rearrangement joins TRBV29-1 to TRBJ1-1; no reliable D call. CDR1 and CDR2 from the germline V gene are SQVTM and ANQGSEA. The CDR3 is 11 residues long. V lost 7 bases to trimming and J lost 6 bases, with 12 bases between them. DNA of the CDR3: TGCAGCGCTGGGTACGAATCTGAAGCTTTCTTT. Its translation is CSAGYESEAFF.

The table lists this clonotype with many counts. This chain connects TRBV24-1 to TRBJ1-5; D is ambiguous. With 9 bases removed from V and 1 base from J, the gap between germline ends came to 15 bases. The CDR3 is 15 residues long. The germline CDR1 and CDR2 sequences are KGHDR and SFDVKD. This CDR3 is CATAPGVSSNQPQHF. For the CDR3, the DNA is TGTGCCACCGCCCCCGGGGTATCGAGCAATCAGCCCCAGCATTTT.

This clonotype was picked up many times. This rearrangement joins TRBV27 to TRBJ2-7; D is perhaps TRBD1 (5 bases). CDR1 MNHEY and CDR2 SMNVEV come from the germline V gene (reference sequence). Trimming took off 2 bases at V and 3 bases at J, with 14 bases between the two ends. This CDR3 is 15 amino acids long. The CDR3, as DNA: TGTGCCAGCAGTTTAGAATCTTGGGGCGGCTACGAGCAGTACTTC. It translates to CASSLESWGGYEQYF.

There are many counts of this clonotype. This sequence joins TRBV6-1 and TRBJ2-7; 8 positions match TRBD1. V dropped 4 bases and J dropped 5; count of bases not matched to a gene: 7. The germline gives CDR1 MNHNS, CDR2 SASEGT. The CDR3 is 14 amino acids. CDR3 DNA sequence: TGTGCCAGCAGTGGTAGGACAGGGCACCACGAGCAGTACTTC. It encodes CASSGRTGHHEQYF.

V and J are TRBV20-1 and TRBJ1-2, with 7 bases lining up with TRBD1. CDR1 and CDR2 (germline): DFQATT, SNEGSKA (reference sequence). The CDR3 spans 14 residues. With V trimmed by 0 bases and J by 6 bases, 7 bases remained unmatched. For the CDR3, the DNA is TGCAGTGCTAGAGATCTCGAGGGGGCTAATGGCTACACCTTC. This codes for CSARDLEGANGYTF.

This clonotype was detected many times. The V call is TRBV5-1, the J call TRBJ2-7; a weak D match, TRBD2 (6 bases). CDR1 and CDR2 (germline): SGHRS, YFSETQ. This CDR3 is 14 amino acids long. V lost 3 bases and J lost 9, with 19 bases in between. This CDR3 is CASSSVEARLGQYF. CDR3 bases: TGCGCCAGCAGCTCCGTCGAAGCCCGACTAGGGCAGTACTTC.

DNA of the CDR3: TGTGCCAGCAGTACTAGCGGGAGGACCACAGATACGCAGTATTTT. It is translated as CASSTSGRTTDTQYF. The chain recombines TRBV12-3 or TRBV12-4 with TRBJ2-3; 12 bases line up with TRBD2. The CDR3 has 15 amino acids. Unmatched junction bases numbered 2, after V lost 5 bases and J lost 2 bases.

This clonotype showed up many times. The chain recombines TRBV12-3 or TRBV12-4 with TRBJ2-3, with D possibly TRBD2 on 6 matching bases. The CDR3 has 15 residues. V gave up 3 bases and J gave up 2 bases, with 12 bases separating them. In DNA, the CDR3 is TGTGCCAGCAGTTTTGGGGACTTATACACAGATACGCAGTATTTT. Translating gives CASSFGDLYTDTQYF.

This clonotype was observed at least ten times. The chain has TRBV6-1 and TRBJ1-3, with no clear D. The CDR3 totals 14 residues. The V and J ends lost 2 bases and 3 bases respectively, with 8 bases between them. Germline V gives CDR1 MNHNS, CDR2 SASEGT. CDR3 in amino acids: CASSELSVGNTIYF. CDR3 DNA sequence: TGTGCCAGCAGTGAATTGTCAGTTGGAAACACCATATATTTT.

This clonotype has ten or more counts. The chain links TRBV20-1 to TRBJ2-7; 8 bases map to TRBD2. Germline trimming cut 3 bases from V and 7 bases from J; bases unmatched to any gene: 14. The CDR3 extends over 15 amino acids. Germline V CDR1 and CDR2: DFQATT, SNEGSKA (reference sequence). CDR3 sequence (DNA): TGCAGTGCTAGTATGGAGGTAGCGGGGAGGAGAGAGCAGTACTTC. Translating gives CSASMEVAGRREQYF.

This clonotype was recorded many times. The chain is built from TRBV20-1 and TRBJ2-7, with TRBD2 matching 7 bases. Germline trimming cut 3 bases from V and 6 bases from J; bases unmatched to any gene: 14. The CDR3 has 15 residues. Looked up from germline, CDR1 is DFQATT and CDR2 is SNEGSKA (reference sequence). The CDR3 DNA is TGCAGTGCTAGCGGGGCTAGCGGAGTTACTATCGAGCAGTACTTC. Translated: CSASGASGVTIEQYF.

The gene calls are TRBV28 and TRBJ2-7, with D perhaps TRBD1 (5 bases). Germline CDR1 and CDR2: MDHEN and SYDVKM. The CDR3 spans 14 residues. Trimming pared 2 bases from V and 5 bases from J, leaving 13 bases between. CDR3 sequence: CASSLARVNHEQYF. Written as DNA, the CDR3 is TGTGCCAGCAGTTTAGCCAGGGTAAACCACGAGCAGTACTTC.

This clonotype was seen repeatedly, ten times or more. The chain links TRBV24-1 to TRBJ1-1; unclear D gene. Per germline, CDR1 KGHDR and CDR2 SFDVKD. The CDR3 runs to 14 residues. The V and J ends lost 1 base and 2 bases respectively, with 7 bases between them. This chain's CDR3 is CATSDFLPNTEAFF. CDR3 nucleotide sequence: TGTGCCACCAGTGATTTTCTCCCTAACACTGAAGCTTTCTTT.

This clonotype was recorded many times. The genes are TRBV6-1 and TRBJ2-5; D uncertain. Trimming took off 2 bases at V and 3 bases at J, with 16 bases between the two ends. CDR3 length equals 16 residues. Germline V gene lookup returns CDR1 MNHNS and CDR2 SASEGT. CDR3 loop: CASSESRTPGEETQYF. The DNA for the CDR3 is TGTGCCAGCAGTGAATCGAGGACCCCGGGTGAAGAGACCCAGTACTTC.

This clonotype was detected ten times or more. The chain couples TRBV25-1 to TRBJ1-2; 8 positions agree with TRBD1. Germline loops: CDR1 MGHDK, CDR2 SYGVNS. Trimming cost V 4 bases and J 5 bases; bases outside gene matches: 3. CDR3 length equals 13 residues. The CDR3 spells CASSGTGLYGYTF. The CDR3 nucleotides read TGTGCCAGCAGTGGGACAGGGCTATATGGCTACACCTTC.

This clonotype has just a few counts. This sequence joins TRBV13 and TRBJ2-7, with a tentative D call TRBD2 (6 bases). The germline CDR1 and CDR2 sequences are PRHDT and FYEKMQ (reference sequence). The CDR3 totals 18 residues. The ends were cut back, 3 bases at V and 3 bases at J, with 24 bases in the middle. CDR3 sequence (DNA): TGTGCCAGCAGCTTTACCCTGGGCGGGAAGTATGAATACTACGAGCAGTACTTC. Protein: CASSFTLGGKYEYYEQYF.

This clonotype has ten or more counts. The DNA of the CDR3 is TGTGCCAGCAGTTACTCTCTAGCGGGCGGGGAGACCCAGTACTTC. Amino acids: CASSYSLAGGETQYF. V is TRBV6-5 and J is TRBJ2-5, with 8 bases matching TRBD2. This CDR3 comprises 15 residues. The V and J ends lost 0 bases and 5 bases, in that order; junction bases with no gene match: 5. The germline V gene encodes CDR1 MNHEY and CDR2 SVGAGI.

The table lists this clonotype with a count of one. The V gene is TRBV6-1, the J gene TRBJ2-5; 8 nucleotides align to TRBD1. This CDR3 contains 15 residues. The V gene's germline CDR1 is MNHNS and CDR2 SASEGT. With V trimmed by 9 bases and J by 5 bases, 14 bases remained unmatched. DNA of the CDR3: TGTGCCAGTAAGACAACCCAGGGGGCGGGGGAGACCCAGTACTTC. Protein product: CASKTTQGAGETQYF.

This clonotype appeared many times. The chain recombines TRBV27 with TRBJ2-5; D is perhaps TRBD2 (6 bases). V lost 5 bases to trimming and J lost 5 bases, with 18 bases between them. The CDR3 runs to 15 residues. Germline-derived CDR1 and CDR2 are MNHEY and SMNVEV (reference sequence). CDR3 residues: CASSPWGPGDETQYF. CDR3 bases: TGTGCCAGCAGTCCCTGGGGCCCGGGAGACGAGACCCAGTACTTC.

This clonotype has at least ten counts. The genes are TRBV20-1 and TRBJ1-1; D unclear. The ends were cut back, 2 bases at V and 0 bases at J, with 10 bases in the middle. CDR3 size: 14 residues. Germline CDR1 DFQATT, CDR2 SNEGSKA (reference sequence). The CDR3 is CSARHSGMNTEAFF. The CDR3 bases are TGCAGTGCTAGACATTCTGGGATGAACACTGAAGCTTTCTTT.

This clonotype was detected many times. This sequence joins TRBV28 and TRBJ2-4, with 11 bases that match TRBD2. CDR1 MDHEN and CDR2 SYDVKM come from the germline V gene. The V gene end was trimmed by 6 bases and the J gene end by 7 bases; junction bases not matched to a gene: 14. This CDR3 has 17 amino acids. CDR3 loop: CASRSGGSGRARNIQYF. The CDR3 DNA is TGTGCCAGCAGATCTGGGGGTAGCGGGAGGGCCCGGAACATTCAGTACTTC.

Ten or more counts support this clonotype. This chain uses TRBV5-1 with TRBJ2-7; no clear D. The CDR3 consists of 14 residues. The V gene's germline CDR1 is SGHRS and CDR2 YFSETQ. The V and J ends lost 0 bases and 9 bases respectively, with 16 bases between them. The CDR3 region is CASSLGEARLGQYF. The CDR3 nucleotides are TGCGCCAGCAGCTTGGGCGAAGCCCGATTAGGGCAGTACTTC.

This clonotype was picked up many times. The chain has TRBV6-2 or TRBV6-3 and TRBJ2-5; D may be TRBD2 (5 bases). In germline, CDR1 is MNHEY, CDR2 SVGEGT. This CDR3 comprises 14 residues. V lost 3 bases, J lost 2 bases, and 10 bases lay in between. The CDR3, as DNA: TGTGCCAGCAGTTATGGAGGCCTACAAGAGACCCAGTACTTC. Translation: CASSYGGLQETQYF.

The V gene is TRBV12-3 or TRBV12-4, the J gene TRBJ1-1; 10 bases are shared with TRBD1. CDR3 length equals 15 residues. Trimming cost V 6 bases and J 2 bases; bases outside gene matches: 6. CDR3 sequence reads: CASSRDRGYNTEAFF. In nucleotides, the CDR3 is TGTGCCAGCAGCCGGGACAGGGGCTATAACACTGAAGCTTTCTTT.

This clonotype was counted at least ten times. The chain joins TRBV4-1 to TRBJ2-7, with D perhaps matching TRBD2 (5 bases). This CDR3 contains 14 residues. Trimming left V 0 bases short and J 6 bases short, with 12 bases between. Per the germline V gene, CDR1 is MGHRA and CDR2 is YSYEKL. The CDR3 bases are TGCGCCAGCAGCCAAGACGGGGTCTGGGGCGAGCAGTACTTC. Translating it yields CASSQDGVWGEQYF.

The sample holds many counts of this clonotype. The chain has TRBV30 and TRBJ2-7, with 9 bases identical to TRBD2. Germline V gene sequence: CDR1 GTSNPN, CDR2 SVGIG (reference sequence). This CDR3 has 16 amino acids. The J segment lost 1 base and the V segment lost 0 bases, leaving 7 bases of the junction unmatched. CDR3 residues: CAWSVPASGVSYEQYF. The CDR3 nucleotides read TGTGCCTGGAGTGTACCGGCTAGCGGGGTATCCTACGAGCAGTACTTC.